This TCR beta chain was found in a study of blood T cell repertoires in COVID-19. Clones were sequenced by immunoSEQ multiplex PCR, and TCRdb holds only the in-frame ones, with some missing. Among 85,000 to 110,000 clones listed, approximately 89% were seen once. V was pared by 4 bases and J by 8 bases, with 17 bases between. The germline V gene has CDR1 LGHDT and CDR2 YNNKEL (reference sequence). The CDR3 is 15 residues long. Sequenced sample: peripheral blood. This chain joins TRBV3-1 (or the pseudogene TRBV3-2) and TRBJ1-4, with D perhaps TRBD1 (6 bases). The TCR originated in a woman aged 80 or older in a cohort sampled during active COVID-19. CDR3 DNA: TGTGCCAGCAGCCTACGTTCAGGGGTGAGGGAAAAACTGTTTTTT. Amino acid sequence: CASSLRSGVREKLFF.